This T cell receptor (beta chain) was obtained from a study of beta chain features in type 1 diabetes. The investigators reverse transcribed all of the isolated RNA, so they sequenced expressed TCRB transcripts. Repertoires were generated with immunoSEQ multiplex PCR, while TCRdb's copy carries only in-frame clones and drops some. The table lists some 160,000 clones, less than 9.5% of them singletons. Cells sorted by CD45RO/CCR7/CD25/CD127/CD95/CD27 comprised CD4+ naive, central memory, regulatory and stem cell-like memory cells. Each sorted population was over 98% pure. The CDR3 totals 13 residues. Deletions cut 0 bases from V and 5 bases from J, with 10 bases between. Germline V gene lookup returns CDR1 GTSNPN and CDR2 SVGIG (reference sequence). This clone was seen a handful of times.

Material for sequencing was central memory CD4+ T cells from blood. The clonotype originates from a woman younger than 30 in good health. The chain uses TRBV30 and TRBJ1-1; D is undetermined. The CDR3 loop is CAWSVPGWTEAFF. CDR3 DNA sequence: TGTGCCTGGAGTGTGCCGGGGTGGACTGAAGCTTTCTTT. The variable domain in full, with the rest retrieved from reference TRBV30 and TRBJ1-1, is SQTIHQWPATLVQPVGSPLSLECTVEGTSNPNLYWYRQAAGRGLQLLFYSVGIGQISSEVPQNLSASRPQDRQFILSSKKLLLSDSGFYLCAWSVPGWTEAFFGQGTRLTVV.